This T cell receptor beta chain was profiled in a study of control samples from healthy donors and cancer patients. The method was immunoSEQ multiplex PCR; TCRdb's version includes in-frame clones alone and lacks a portion of them. The data hold about 120,000 clones, with roughly 90% observed a single time. The source material was blood. This receptor was taken from a man aged 45-65 years in good health.

Written as DNA, the CDR3 is TGTGCCAGCGGTGCTACAGGGGGGGAAGAGACCCAGTACTTC. It translates to CASGATGGEETQYF. The V and J genes are TRBV2 and TRBJ2-5, with TRBD1 as a possible D gene (8 bases). Germline CDR1 and CDR2: SNHLY and FYNNEI. The V and J ends lost 8 bases and 3 bases respectively, with 16 bases between them. CDR3 size: 14 residues. Full variable domain (missing parts from reference TRBV2 and TRBJ2-5): EPEVTQTPSHQVTQMGQEVILRCVPISNHLYFYWYRQILGQKVEFLVSFYNNEISEKSEIFDDQFSVERPDGSNFTLKIRSTKLEDSAMYFCASGATGGEETQYFGPGTRLLVL.